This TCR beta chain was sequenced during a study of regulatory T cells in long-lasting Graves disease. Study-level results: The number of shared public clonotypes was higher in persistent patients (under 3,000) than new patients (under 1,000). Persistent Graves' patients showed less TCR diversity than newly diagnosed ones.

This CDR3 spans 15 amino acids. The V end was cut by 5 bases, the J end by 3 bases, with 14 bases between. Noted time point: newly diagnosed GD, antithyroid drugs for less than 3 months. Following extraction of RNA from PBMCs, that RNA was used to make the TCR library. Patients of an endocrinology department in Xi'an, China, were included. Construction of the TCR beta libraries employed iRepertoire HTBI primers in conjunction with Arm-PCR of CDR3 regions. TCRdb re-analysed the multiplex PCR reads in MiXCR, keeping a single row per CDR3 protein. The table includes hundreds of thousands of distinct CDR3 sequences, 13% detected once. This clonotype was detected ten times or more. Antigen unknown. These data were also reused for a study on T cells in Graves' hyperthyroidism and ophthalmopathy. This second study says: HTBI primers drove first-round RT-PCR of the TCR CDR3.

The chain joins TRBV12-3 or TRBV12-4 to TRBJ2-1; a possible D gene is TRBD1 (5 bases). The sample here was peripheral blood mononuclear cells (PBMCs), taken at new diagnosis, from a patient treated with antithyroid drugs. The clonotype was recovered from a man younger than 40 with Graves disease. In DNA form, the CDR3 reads TGTGCCAGCAGTAAAAGGGGTAATAGCTACAATGAGCAGTTCTTC. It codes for CASSKRGNSYNEQFF.